These 10 T cell receptor beta chains were sequenced from one sample in a study of T cells in Graves' hyperthyroidism and ophthalmopathy (dated by TCRdb to about 2019). Libraries were made using multiplex PCR. This sample was sequenced with an Illumina HiSeq 2000. Amplification of TCR beta CDR3 regions was carried out from RNA transcripts. The first round of RT-PCR for the TCR CDR3 was performed with the HTBI primer set and the Qiagen OneStep RT-PCR kit. TCRdb reprocessing: public reads trimmed at Q25 with fastp, clones called with MiXCR, in-frame beta chains kept. Each CDR3 protein gets just one entry, which takes the most common genes and DNA from the rows behind it. This sample gives around 600,000 distinct CDR3 sequences in total; about 14% of them show up just once. Jointly, the top ten make up around 13% of the sample. The sequenced sample consisted of blood. The receptor source for this set is a woman between 50 and 59 years old with Graves' ophthalmopathy.

The sample holds a few counts of this clonotype. The chain employs TRBV19 and TRBJ2-5; 7 nucleotides align to TRBD1. There are 15 residues in the CDR3. Germline V gives CDR1 LNHDA, CDR2 SQIVND (reference sequence). Trimming removed 7 bases from V and 5 bases from J; junction bases left unmatched: 13. In nucleotides, the CDR3 is TGTGCCAGTACCCTATCGACAGGGTCGGGGGAGACCCAGTACTTC. It translates to CASTLSTGSGETQYF. Using reference TRBV19 and TRBJ2-5 for the parts outside the CDR3, the full variable domain is DGGITQSPKYLFRKEGQNVTLSCEQNLNHDAMYWYRQDPGQGLRLIYYSQIVNDFQKGDIAEGYSVSREKKESFPLTVTSAQKNPTAFYLCASTLSTGSGETQYFGPGTRLLVL.

This clonotype was seen a handful of times. In nucleotides, the CDR3 is TGTGCCAGCAGTCCTCAAAGGGGTACGCAGTATTTT. This sequence encodes CASSPQRGTQYF. This chain uses TRBV27 with TRBJ2-3, with D perhaps matching TRBD1 (5 bases). Germline V gene sequence: CDR1 MNHEY, CDR2 SMNVEV (reference sequence). V was clipped by 5 bases and J by 8 bases, with 11 bases between them. CDR3 length: 12 residues.

This clonotype appeared many times. The chain is built from TRBV28 and TRBJ2-5, with TRBD1 identical over 10 bases. This CDR3 region has 14 residues. With V trimmed by 6 bases and J by 5 bases, 6 bases remained unmatched. Germline-derived CDR1 and CDR2 are MDHEN and SYDVKM. The CDR3: CASRRQGARETQYF. The CDR3 bases are TGTGCCAGCAGACGACAGGGGGCTAGGGAGACCCAGTACTTC.

This rearrangement joins TRBV27 to TRBJ2-5, with 7 bases matching TRBD2. This CDR3 contains 18 residues. V shed 1 base and J 3 bases; nucleotides not matched to a gene: 14. Germline V gene data show CDR1 as MNHEY and CDR2 as SMNVEV (reference sequence). CDR3 region: CASSLFRREGGPKETQYF. The CDR3 DNA follows: TGTGCCAGCAGTTTATTCCGGAGGGAGGGAGGGCCGAAAGAGACCCAGTACTTC.

The chain recombines TRBV11-1 with TRBJ2-7; no clear D. From germline, CDR1 is SGHAT and CDR2 FQDESV (reference sequence). The V end was cut by 3 bases, the J end by 7 bases, with 19 bases between. The CDR3 extends over 15 amino acids. CDR3 region: CASSFLGPGMGEQYF. In DNA form, the CDR3 reads TGTGCCAGCAGCTTTCTAGGACCCGGAATGGGGGAGCAGTACTTC.

This clonotype has more than one count but fewer than ten. The DNA of the CDR3 is TGTGCCAGCAGCCCCAGCGGGATCAACACCGGGGAGCTGTTTTTT. The encoded protein is CASSPSGINTGELFF. J is TRBJ2-2 and V is TRBV5-8, with 7 positions matching TRBD2. The V and J ends lost 4 bases and 2 bases, in that order; junction bases with no gene match: 5. The CDR3 contains 15 residues. CDR1 and CDR2 from the germline V gene are SGHTS and YDEGEE.

This clonotype was detected many times. Written as DNA, the CDR3 is TGTGCCAGCAGCTGGGATGGGCTAGGGGCCTACAATGAGCAGTTCTTC. Protein product: CASSWDGLGAYNEQFF. The genes are TRBV5-5 and TRBJ2-1, with D maybe TRBD1 (5 bases). The germline gives CDR1 SGHKS, CDR2 YYEKEE (reference sequence). This CDR3 spans 16 amino acids. The V end was cut by 3 bases, the J end by 2 bases, with 15 bases between.

The chain recombines TRBV9 with TRBJ2-1, with TRBD1 identical over 10 bases. CDR1 and CDR2 (germline): SGDLS, YYNGEE. The trim removed 4 bases at V and 3 bases at J, leaving 7 bases unmatched. There are 16 residues in the CDR3. The CDR3 sequence is CASSHTGDRGYNEQFF. CDR3 DNA: TGTGCCAGCAGCCATACCGGGGACAGGGGCTACAATGAGCAGTTCTTC.

This chain connects TRBV6-2 or TRBV6-3 to TRBJ1-5, with D possibly being TRBD1 (6 bases). Per germline, CDR1 MNHEY and CDR2 SVGEGT. The CDR3 is 16 amino acids. The germline V and J ends were trimmed by 6 bases and 0 bases, with 15 bases remaining between them. The CDR3 DNA sequence: TGTGCCAGCAGACGAACCCAGACAGGTAGCAATCAGCCCCAGCATTTT. As protein: CASRRTQTGSNQPQHF.

A remark on this clonotype: A read error may be the cause here, since a much bigger clone is one base away. This rearrangement joins TRBV5-1 to TRBJ1-2; D gene ambiguous. Germline assignment: CDR1 SGHRS and CDR2 YFSETQ. The CDR3 loop spans 13 amino acids. CDR3 coding DNA: TGCGCCAGCAGCTTGGGGGTTAACCATGGCTACACCTTC. It yields the protein CASSLGVNHGYTF. The full variable domain, with the rest looked up from reference TRBV5-1 and TRBJ1-2, is KAGVTQTPRYLIKTRGQQVTLSCSPISGHRSVSWYQQTPGQGLQFLFEYFSETQRNKGNFPGRFSGRQFSNSRSEMNVSTLELGDSALYLCASSLGVNHGYTFGSGTRLTVV.